The 30 T cell receptor beta chains below all came from one sample that was sequenced in a study of blood T cell repertoires in COVID-19. Some clones are missing from TCRdb's copy, which holds only in-frame ones; the method was immunoSEQ multiplex PCR. The sample records roughly 250,000 clones, about 85% being singletons. The sequenced sample consisted of peripheral blood. These TCRs come from a man between 60 and 75 years old who had recovered from COVID-19.

This chain connects TRBV7-2 to TRBJ1-6, with TRBD1 matching 7 bases. From germline, CDR1 is SGHTA and CDR2 FQGNSA. The CDR3 length is 17 residues. J gave up 9 bases and V 2 bases, and 13 bases lay outside the gene matches. CDR3 protein: CASSLQRQGRVGSPLHF. The DNA of the CDR3 is TGTGCCAGCAGCTTACAAAGACAGGGTCGGGTCGGTTCACCCCTCCACTTT.

CDR3 sequence reads: CASTGTGESYEQYF. DNA for the CDR3: TGTGCCAGTACCGGGACAGGGGAGTCCTACGAGCAGTACTTC. J is TRBJ2-7 and V is TRBV19; 10 bases map to TRBD1. V was pared by 7 bases and J by 1 base, with 4 bases of the junction left unmatched. The CDR3 contains 14 residues. Germline V CDR1 and CDR2: LNHDA, SQIVND (reference sequence).

The chain uses TRBV27 and TRBJ2-7, with 8 positions matching TRBD1. In germline, CDR1 is MNHEY, CDR2 SMNVEV (reference sequence). This CDR3 has 14 amino acids. The junction had 4 bases not matched to a gene; V was cut back by 3 bases and J by 3 bases. The CDR3 region has the DNA TGTGCCAGCAGTTTGGACAGGGATCTCTACGAGCAGTACTTC. Residues: CASSLDRDLYEQYF.

The chain carries TRBV10-3 and TRBJ1-6; possibly TRBD1 for D (5 bases). Germline CDR1 and CDR2: ENHRY and SYGVKD. The CDR3 has 14 amino acids. V was shortened by 6 bases and J by 1 base, with 7 bases between the two germline ends. This CDR3 reads CAIRGGSYNSPLHF. The CDR3 nucleotides are TGTGCCATCAGGGGGGGATCCTATAATTCACCCCTCCACTTT.

The chain employs TRBV27 and TRBJ2-3, with TRBD2 identical over 10 bases. Looked up from germline, CDR1 is MNHEY and CDR2 is SMNVEV (reference sequence). CDR3 length: 17 residues. Trimming at V came to 5 bases and at J to 4 bases, leaving 12 bases not matched to a gene. CDR3 nucleotide sequence: TGTGCCAGCAGTATTGCACAGCGGGGGGGCCCCCCAGATACGCAGTATTTT. Its protein product is CASSIAQRGGPPDTQYF.

V and J are TRBV24-1 and TRBJ1-2; D not resolved. CDR3 length: 14 amino acids. Trimming shortened V by 1 base and J by 1 base, and 6 bases separated the two germline ends. The germline CDR1 and CDR2 sequences are KGHDR and SFDVKD. The CDR3 sequence: CATSDFSINYGYTF. The CDR3 DNA reads as TGTGCCACCAGTGATTTTAGCATTAACTATGGCTACACCTTC.

CDR3 sequence reads: CASSFRYGGMNTEAFF. The CDR3 coding sequence is TGTGCCAGCAGTTTCCGTTATGGAGGGATGAACACTGAAGCTTTCTTT. The gene calls are TRBV6-5 and TRBJ1-1, with D uncertain. Germline V lookup: CDR1 MNHEY, CDR2 SVGAGI. V was shortened by 4 bases and J by 0 bases, with 15 bases between the two germline ends. The CDR3 runs 16 residues.

CDR3 region: CASSQGTGQSYDQPQHF. In DNA, the CDR3 is TGTGCCAGCAGCCAAGGGACAGGACAGTCATACGATCAGCCCCAGCATTTT. The V call is TRBV4-2, the J call TRBJ1-5; 7 nucleotides line up with TRBD1. With 1 base clipped from V and 5 bases from J, the junction kept 11 bases outside the gene matches. The CDR3 runs to 17 residues. Germline CDR1 LGHNA, CDR2 YNFKEQ.

The chain couples TRBV21-1 to TRBJ2-2; the D call of TRBD2 is as the table states it, not checked on the DNA. TRBV21-1 is a listed pseudogene. The CDR3 length is 20 residues. CDR3: CASSKWKSAGERLNTGELFF. Here the CDR3 DNA reads TGTGCCAGCAGCAAGTGGAAGTCGGCGGGGGAAAGACTGAACACCGGGGAGCTGTTTTTT.

This clone showed up just a few times. The chain combines TRBV2 with TRBJ2-2; perhaps TRBD2 as D (6 bases). The V gene's germline CDR1 is SNHLY and CDR2 FYNNEI. Between the trimmed V and J ends, which lost 6 bases and 5 bases, there was a span of 16 bases. CDR3 size: 15 residues. CDR3 in amino acids: CASRQNGGLTGELFF. In nucleotides, the CDR3 is TGTGCCAGCAGGCAAAACGGGGGTTTAACCGGGGAGCTGTTTTTT.

This clone was picked up one time. V and J are TRBV18 and TRBJ2-7; 8 nucleotides line up with TRBD1. The CDR3 is 19 amino acids. The V gene end was trimmed by 1 base and the J gene end by 2 bases; junction bases not matched to a gene: 16. The germline V gene has CDR1 KGHSH and CDR2 LQKENI. Here the CDR3 DNA reads TGTGCCAGCTCACCACTGGCCGGGACAGGTGGAACCGTTACCTACGAGCAGTACTTC. Translated: CASSPLAGTGGTVTYEQYF.

Remarks on this clone: At the DNA level, this CDR3 is encoded by other sequences in the same sample as well. This chain joins TRBV5-1 and TRBJ2-3; 8 nucleotides agree with TRBD2. CDR1 and CDR2 from the germline V gene are SGHRS and YFSETQ. This CDR3 contains 15 residues. Trimming took 0 bases from V and 1 from J; bases not matched to a gene: 1. CDR3 sequence: CASSLVSGGTDTQYF. Here the CDR3 DNA reads TGCGCCAGCAGCTTGGTTAGCGGGGGCACAGATACGCAGTATTTT.

This chain uses TRBV5-1 with TRBJ1-3, with 9 bases lining up with TRBD1. The J segment lost 5 bases and the V segment lost 4 bases, leaving 4 bases of the junction unmatched. This CDR3 comprises 14 residues. Germline-derived CDR1 and CDR2 are SGHRS and YFSETQ. The CDR3: CASSPGTGRNTIYF. The CDR3 region has the DNA TGCGCCAGCAGCCCCGGGACAGGGAGAAACACCATATATTTT.

The genes are TRBV9 and TRBJ1-3; no reliable D call. The CDR3 covers 15 residues. In germline, CDR1 is SGDLS, CDR2 YYNGEE. V was trimmed by 6 bases and J by 0 bases, leaving 13 bases between them. CDR3 sequence reads: CASTREPHSGNTIYF. CDR3 nucleotide sequence: TGTGCCAGCACACGGGAGCCCCACTCTGGAAACACCATATATTTT.

The chain is built from TRBV5-1 and TRBJ2-5; a weak D match, TRBD1 (6 bases). The CDR3 has 14 amino acids. V lost 4 bases and J lost 5, with 15 bases in between. Germline V lookup: CDR1 SGHRS, CDR2 YFSETQ. The CDR3 nucleotides are TGCGCCAGCAGCCCAACTACAGGGTTGGAGACCCAGTACTTC. Its translation is CASSPTTGLETQYF.

The chain uses TRBV9 and TRBJ2-3, with 9 nucleotides matching TRBD1. With 4 bases clipped from V and 4 bases from J, the junction kept 10 bases outside the gene matches. This CDR3 has 16 amino acids. Germline-derived CDR1 and CDR2 are SGDLS and YYNGEE. The CDR3 coding sequence is TGTGCCAGCAGCCGACAAGGGACAGGGTCTGCAGATACGCAGTATTTT. It specifies CASSRQGTGSADTQYF.

This rearrangement joins TRBV29-1 to TRBJ1-3, with a tentative D call TRBD1 (5 bases). Trimming cost V 4 bases and J 0 bases, with 16 bases left between them. The CDR3 sequence is 16 residues long. Germline assignment: CDR1 SQVTM and CDR2 ANQGSEA. The CDR3 DNA reads as TGCAGCGTTGGATTCTCGGGCGGGGGCTCTGGAAACACCATATATTTT. It translates to CSVGFSGGGSGNTIYF.

This chain links TRBV5-1 with TRBJ1-6; 10 bases are a match to TRBD1. The J segment lost 7 bases and the V segment lost 3 bases, leaving 4 bases of the junction unmatched. The CDR3 has 15 residues. Germline V gene lookup returns CDR1 SGHRS and CDR2 YFSETQ. This CDR3 is CASSWGQGKNSPLHF. The DNA of the CDR3 is TGCGCCAGCAGCTGGGGACAGGGGAAAAATTCACCCCTCCACTTT.

The J gene is TRBJ2-5, the V gene TRBV10-3; D possibly corresponds to TRBD2 (5 bases). V shed 6 bases and J shed 1 base, with 9 bases lying between them. This CDR3 spans 13 amino acids. In germline, CDR1 is ENHRY, CDR2 SYGVKD. The CDR3 region is CAISPGVQETQYF. The CDR3 coding sequence is TGTGCCATCAGCCCCGGGGTCCAAGAGACCCAGTACTTC.

The sample holds a few counts of this clone. The chain has TRBV14 and TRBJ1-1; D may be TRBD1 (6 bases). V was shortened by 6 bases and J by 5 bases, with 16 bases between the two germline ends. This CDR3 has 14 residues. Germline assignment: CDR1 SGHDN and CDR2 FVKESK. The CDR3 DNA sequence: TGTGCCAGCAGGAAGACAGGACGCGAAACTGAAGCTTTCTTT. Translating it yields CASRKTGRETEAFF.

The rearrangement uses TRBV5-1 and TRBJ2-4; a weak D match, TRBD1 (5 bases). Per the germline V gene, CDR1 is SGHRS and CDR2 is YFSETQ. The ends were cut back, 0 bases at V and 7 bases at J, with 11 bases in the middle. The CDR3 consists of 14 residues. CDR3 nucleotide sequence: TGCGCCAGCAGCTTGGCCTGGGGCAGCAACATTCAGTACTTC. Translated: CASSLAWGSNIQYF.

This clone was seen a handful of times. The gene calls are TRBV29-1 and TRBJ2-3; possibly TRBD1 for D (6 bases). The germline V gene has CDR1 SQVTM and CDR2 ANQGSEA. The V end lost 7 bases, the J end lost 2 bases, and 10 bases lay between the germline ends. The CDR3 length is 12 residues. CDR3 amino acids: CSATGSTDTQYF. The CDR3 DNA sequence: TGCAGCGCTACAGGGTCCACAGATACGCAGTATTTT.

The chain combines TRBV5-5 with TRBJ2-5; the D is unclear. CDR1 and CDR2 (germline): SGHKS, YYEKEE (reference sequence). Trimming left V 4 bases short and J 2 bases short, with 3 bases between. This CDR3 spans 11 amino acids. For the CDR3, the DNA is TGTGCCAGCAGCCTACAAGAGACCCAGTACTTC. This gives the protein CASSLQETQYF.

V and J are TRBV5-1 and TRBJ1-2; 9 nucleotides align to TRBD1. The junction had 7 bases not matched to a gene; V was cut back by 0 bases and J by 7 bases. Germline values: CDR1 SGHRS, CDR2 YFSETQ. The CDR3 length is 15 residues. The CDR3 reads CASSLETGGGGGYTF. CDR3 DNA: TGCGCCAGCAGCTTGGAAACAGGGGGCGGAGGTGGCTACACCTTC.

The J gene is TRBJ2-7, the V gene TRBV5-6, with TRBD2 matching 11 bases. The CDR3 covers 16 residues. V shed 2 bases, J shed 1 base, and the junction held 5 bases outside the gene matches. In germline, CDR1 is SGHDT, CDR2 YYEEEE. CDR3 sequence: CASSLTSGGYSYEQYF. Written as DNA, the CDR3 is TGTGCCAGCAGCTTAACTAGCGGGGGATATTCCTACGAGCAGTACTTC.

V and J are TRBV12-3 or TRBV12-4 and TRBJ2-7; D perhaps matches TRBD2 (6 bases). This CDR3 has 12 residues. The V end lost 6 bases, the J end lost 3 bases, and 9 bases lay between the germline ends. For the CDR3, the DNA is TGTGCCAGCAGGGGGGGTGGCTACGAGCAGTACTTC. This gives the protein CASRGGGYEQYF.

V gene TRBV6-5 combines with J gene TRBJ1-1; TRBD1 might be the D (6 bases). Germline V CDR1 and CDR2: MNHEY, SVGAGI. With 6 bases removed from V and 7 bases from J, the gap between germline ends came to 21 bases. The CDR3 totals 15 residues. The CDR3 loop is CASRPGTRANGEAFF. Written as DNA, the CDR3 is TGTGCCAGCAGGCCCGGGACACGGGCCAACGGTGAAGCTTTCTTT.

The chain couples TRBV7-9 to TRBJ2-2; D may be TRBD1 (6 bases). This CDR3 has 17 residues. CDR1 SEHNR and CDR2 FQNEAQ come from the germline V gene (reference sequence). The V gene lost 3 bases and the J gene lost 2 bases, with 16 bases spanning the gap. CDR3 bases: TGTGCCAGCAGCTTCGACAGGAGGTGGGGTAACACCGGGGAGCTGTTTTTT. Residues: CASSFDRRWGNTGELFF.

J is TRBJ1-4 and V is TRBV5-6; maybe TRBD1 (6 bases). Germline CDR1 reads SGHDT; CDR2 reads YYEEEE. Trimming stripped 3 bases from V and 7 bases from J, with 13 bases between. This CDR3 has 14 amino acids. The CDR3 region is CASSYKGVGEKLFF. For the CDR3, the DNA is TGTGCCAGCAGCTACAAGGGGGTCGGTGAAAAACTGTTTTTT. The entire variable domain, with the rest obtained from reference TRBV5-6 and TRBJ1-4, is as follows: DAGVTQSPTHLIKTRGQQVTLRCSPKSGHDTVSWYQQALGQGPQFIFQYYEEEERQRGNFPDRFSGHQFPNYSSELNVNALLLGDSALYLCASSYKGVGEKLFFGSGTQLSVL.

V usage is TRBV7-2 and J usage is TRBJ2-5, with 11 bases identical to TRBD2. Germline CDR1 SGHTA, CDR2 FQGNSA. This CDR3 is 16 amino acids long. V shed 5 bases and J 0 bases; nucleotides not matched to a gene: 5. CDR3 sequence: CASSPLAGADQETQYF. The CDR3 nucleotides are TGTGCCAGCAGCCCACTAGCGGGGGCGGACCAAGAGACCCAGTACTTC.